This T cell receptor (beta chain) was obtained from a study of T cells in Graves' hyperthyroidism and ophthalmopathy (dated by TCRdb to the late 2010s). For the study in its entirety: Peripheral blood samples were taken at initial diagnosis, before any treatment was given. To identify distinguishing TCR V-J signatures, a discovery cohort of about 95 patients was used, comprising roughly 45 with Graves' ophthalmopathy and around 57 with stable Graves' hyperthyroidism. Prospective prediction of ophthalmopathy was tested in an independent validation cohort of 18 to 20 hyperthyroidism patients and 17 patients who later progressed to ophthalmopathy. For training and testing, the 100 patients in the discovery cohort were randomly divided in a 7:3 ratio. In six Graves' hyperthyroidism patients, the study also compared T-cell repertoires from thyroid tissue with T-cell repertoires from blood. Following sampling, methimazole starting at 30 mg daily was given to hyperthyroidism patients, and high-dose intravenous methylprednisolone was given to ophthalmopathy patients. TCR Vbeta CDR3 sequencing of 130 to 150 peripheral blood samples (roughly 43 ophthalmopathy, approximately 80 hyperthyroidism and approximately 17 progressor patients) is reported in the paper. Summary of the overall study and its limitations: A model built on a 13 V-J signature distinguished ophthalmopathy from stable hyperthyroidism, reaching 85% to 90% sensitivity and approximately 81% specificity in cross-validation and 80%/75% in testing. In validation, the model predicted progression to ophthalmopathy a median of approximately 6.6 months before onset, with roughly 70% sensitivity and just under 75% specificity. No statistical method was used to set the sample size in advance, and investigators knew the group allocation. Most expanded thyroid clonotypes (frequency above 0.001) were also found in blood, which suggests that blood repertoires may mirror thyroid immune responses.

Stable Graves' hyperthyroidism was defined as the absence of progression to ophthalmopathy over 18 months of follow-up. Hyperthyroidism patients were aged 18 to 65 years and newly diagnosed, with disease duration of less than 2 months. Any patient with an uncontrolled infection, another autoimmune disease, pregnancy or lactation was excluded. Diagnoses were based on clinical symptoms, serum thyroxine and TRAb, thyroid ultrasound and orbital computed tomography. PBMCs were separated from approximately 9.9 ml of fresh peripheral blood using Ficoll-Paque density gradient centrifugation. Total RNA was extracted with Trizol reagent, and quality was checked on an Agilent 2100 Bioanalyzer. In its sample, this clonotype was seen many times. Its specific antigen is unknown. No much larger clone exists at a distance of one base, and base qualities are not known. TCR beta CDR3 regions were amplified from RNA transcripts. For the first round of RT-PCR on the TCR CDR3, the HTBI primer set was used together with the Qiagen OneStep RT-PCR kit. Libraries were constructed in a second round of multiplex PCR, after which size selection and purification were performed. Sequencing of the libraries was done on an Illumina HiSeq2000 using paired-end 100 bp reads. In the paper's pipeline: SOAPnuke was used to process the raw data, with reads discarded if the reads contained adapters or uncalled bases, had a mean Phred below 15, or lacked an exact constant-primer or identifier match. High-quality paired reads were merged with COPE v1.2.5, and unique nucleotide sequences were defined as clonotypes. MiTCR v1.1 was used to align the clonotypes against IMGT TRBV, TRBD and TRBJ reference segments. Only V-J combinations with frequency above 0.0001, covering about 99% of repertoires, were analysed. The TCS score was defined as the ratio of F50 (clonal expansion) to E x V (chaos), calculated using BLOSUM62-based TCRdist between CDR3 peptides within each V-J. Welch's t-statistics and random forest reduced around 510 V-J features to 13, which were used in a naive Bayes classifier (R e1071). Starting from the raw public reads, TCRdb applied fastp trimming at Q25, assembled clones with MiXCR and retained in-frame beta chains. A single entry per CDR3 protein holds the most common genes and DNA from its merged rows. These V and J calls rely on TCRdb rather than the paper's analysis. The sample table shows approximately 710,000 distinct CDR3 sequences, and approximately 15% are seen once. Around 15% of the sample comes from the top ten.

The TCR was taken from a man aged 45-60 years with Graves' hyperthyroidism. The sequenced sample consisted of blood.

The DNA sequence is as follows: TGTGCCTGGAGTGAGGCCCAAGAGACCCAGTACTTC. This gives the protein CAWSEAQETQYF. The sequence is built from TRBV30 and TRBJ2-5; no D gene call is confident. For CDR1 and CDR2, the germline V gene (reference sequence) lists GTSNPN and SVGIG. V drops 1 base and J drops 1 base, leaving 4 bases in between. From its cysteine to its phenylalanine, the CDR3 spans 12 amino acids. The CDR3 DNA has 36 bases and is translated from base 1.